Shown below are 20 T cell receptor beta chains from a single sample sequenced in a study of response to subunit inactivated influenza vaccine (dated by TCRdb to the late 2010s). The library was obtained by RT-PCR. Instrument used: Illumina HiSeq 2500. TCRdb reprocessing: public reads trimmed at Q25 with fastp, clones called with MiXCR, in-frame beta chains kept. Each entry merges the rows of one CDR3 protein and shows their most common DNA and genes. Present in this sample are roughly 290,000 distinct CDR3 sequences, just over 20% of which were seen just once. Roughly 10% of the sample lies in the top ten. Sequencing was performed on PBMCs from blood, taken about 20 months after vaccination. The receptor source for this set is a man aged 45-69 years who received an inactivated influenza vaccine. Donor details come from another sample of the same person, matched by shared clones.

This clonotype was seen only a few times. The V gene is TRBV9, the J gene TRBJ2-7, with 7 bases fitting TRBD1. V shed 3 bases, J shed 0 bases, and the junction held 6 bases outside the gene matches. The CDR3 runs to 15 residues. Looked up from germline, CDR1 is SGDLS and CDR2 is YYNGEE. As DNA, the CDR3 is TGTGCCAGCAGCGGGGGACAGAGTAGCTCCTACGAGCAGTACTTC. Amino acid sequence: CASSGGQSSSYEQYF. The full variable domain, in which reference TRBV9 and TRBJ2-7 provide the parts outside the CDR3, is DSGVTQTPKHLITATGQRVTLRCSPRSGDLSVYWYQQSLDQGLQFLIQYYNGEERAKGNILERFSAQQFPDLHSELNLSSLELGDSALYFCASSGGQSSSYEQYFGPGTRLTVT.

The sample holds a few counts of this clonotype. V and J are TRBV21-1 and TRBJ1-1; TRBD1 was called by the table and not checked on the DNA. TRBV21-1 is a documented pseudogene. CDR3 length equals 17 residues. CDR3 DNA: TGTGCCAGCAGCAAAGTCGGACAGCCCAAAATGAACACTGAAGCTTTCTTT. Translation gives CASSKVGQPKMNTEAFF.

The gene calls are TRBV11-2 and TRBJ1-3; a possible D gene is TRBD1 (5 bases). V was trimmed by 4 bases and J by 0 bases, leaving 16 bases between them. CDR1 SGHAT and CDR2 FQNNGV come from the germline V gene. The CDR3 consists of 17 residues. The CDR3: CASSYAPRQSSGNTIYF. CDR3 DNA sequence: TGTGCCAGCAGCTACGCCCCTCGACAGAGCTCTGGAAACACCATATATTTT.

This chain joins TRBV5-6 and TRBJ1-5; no firm D call. From germline, CDR1 is SGHDT and CDR2 YYEEEE. Trimming took 3 bases from V and 6 from J, leaving 16 bases between them. The CDR3 length is 15 residues. DNA of the CDR3: TGTGCCAGCAGCTCAAGTAGACCCTATCTTCAGCCCCAGCATTTT. This translates into CASSSSRPYLQPQHF.

This clonotype appeared a few times. CDR3 in amino acids: CSASRGLNTEAFF. CDR3 DNA sequence: TGCAGTGCTAGTCGCGGTCTAAACACTGAAGCTTTCTTT. The V and J genes are TRBV20-1 and TRBJ1-1; no clear D. Deletions cut 3 bases from V and 2 bases from J, with 10 bases between. CDR1 is DFQATT, CDR2 SNEGSKA, per germline (reference sequence). There are 13 residues in the CDR3.

The chain joins TRBV5-5 to TRBJ2-7, with unresolved D. CDR1 and CDR2 (germline): SGHKS, YYEKEE (reference sequence). The CDR3 extends over 13 amino acids. The ends were cut back, 0 bases at V and 2 bases at J, with 6 bases in the middle. The CDR3 spells CASSLARTYEQYF. CDR3 DNA: TGTGCCAGCAGCTTGGCTCGTACCTACGAGCAGTACTTC.

CDR3 residues: CASSLGQGAIYEQYF. CDR3 bases: TGCGCCAGCAGCTTGGGACAGGGGGCTATCTACGAGCAGTACTTC. The V and J genes are TRBV5-1 and TRBJ2-7; TRBD1 matches 10 bases. V was pared by 0 bases and J by 3 bases, with 3 bases of the junction left unmatched. This CDR3 has 15 amino acids. Germline V lookup: CDR1 SGHRS, CDR2 YFSETQ.

The chain links TRBV5-5 to TRBJ1-6; a possible D gene is TRBD1 (5 bases). The V end lost 2 bases, the J end lost 8 bases, and 11 bases lay between the germline ends. Germline V lookup: CDR1 SGHKS, CDR2 YYEKEE (reference sequence). The CDR3 has 14 amino acids. CDR3 protein: CASSFPGRDSPLHF. The DNA of the CDR3 is TGTGCCAGCAGCTTCCCGGGACGGGATTCACCCCTCCACTTT.

This clonotype was observed a handful of times. The chain carries TRBV13 and TRBJ2-2; 7 bases align to TRBD1. V trimming: 7 bases; J trimming: 0 bases; junction bases outside the gene matches: 8. The germline gives CDR1 PRHDT, CDR2 FYEKMQ (reference sequence). CDR3 length equals 16 residues. Here the CDR3 DNA reads TGTGCCAGCAACATTCAGGGACAGACGAACACCGGGGAGCTGTTTTTT. Residues: CASNIQGQTNTGELFF.

The table lists this clonotype with many counts. This rearrangement joins TRBV19 to TRBJ2-7, with a weak D call TRBD1 (5 bases). The CDR3 contains 14 residues. Looked up from germline, CDR1 is LNHDA and CDR2 is SQIVND (reference sequence). Trimming took off 9 bases at V and 0 bases at J, with 15 bases between the two ends. CDR3 bases: TGTGCCAGCAAAAGGGGCCCTAGCTCCTACGAGCAGTACTTC. Encoded protein: CASKRGPSSYEQYF. The variable domain in full, with the rest retrieved from reference TRBV19 and TRBJ2-7, is DGGITQSPKYLFRKEGQNVTLSCEQNLNHDAMYWYRQDPGQGLRLIYYSQIVNDFQKGDIAEGYSVSREKKESFPLTVTSAQKNPTAFYLCASKRGPSSYEQYFGPGTRLTVT.

This chain connects TRBV2 to TRBJ1-1; D may be TRBD1 (5 bases). Germline CDR1 and CDR2: SNHLY and FYNNEI. The CDR3 has 16 amino acids. V was trimmed by 6 bases and J by 1 base, leaving 18 bases between them. CDR3 bases: TGTGCCAGCAGGTCCTATAGGGGACGAGAGAACACTGAAGCTTTCTTT. Encoded protein: CASRSYRGRENTEAFF.

This chain links TRBV4-1 with TRBJ2-1; 11 positions agree with TRBD2. The trim removed 1 base at V and 4 bases at J, leaving 6 bases unmatched. CDR1 and CDR2 (germline): MGHRA, YSYEKL. This CDR3 region has 17 residues. This chain's CDR3 is CASSQGPSGRTYNEQFF. The DNA for the CDR3 is TGCGCCAGCAGCCAAGGCCCTAGCGGGAGGACTTACAATGAGCAGTTCTTC.

This chain connects TRBV11-2 to TRBJ1-1; D uncertain. Trimming shortened V by 0 bases and J by 12 bases, and 8 bases separated the two germline ends. Germline values: CDR1 SGHAT, CDR2 FQNNGV. This CDR3 has 11 residues. The CDR3 nucleotides read TGTGCCAGCAGCTTAGAGATTCAAACTTTCTTT. It is translated as CASSLEIQTFF.

This clonotype was seen more than once but under ten times. The chain has TRBV4-2 and TRBJ1-6; D gene uncertain. Germline V gene lookup returns CDR1 LGHNA and CDR2 YNFKEQ. This CDR3 is built from 18 residues. V shed 0 bases and J shed 0 bases, with 12 bases lying between them. For the CDR3, the DNA is TGTGCCAGCAGCCAAGAAGGCCCCACGAGCTCCTATAATTCACCCCTCCACTTT. Translating it yields CASSQEGPTSSYNSPLHF.

The genes are TRBV7-9 and TRBJ2-1; D is undetermined. The CDR3 has 15 amino acids. The V end was cut by 1 base, the J end by 0 bases, with 7 bases between. The V gene's germline CDR1 is SEHNR and CDR2 FQNEAQ (reference sequence). Here the CDR3 reads CASSLGVGSYNEQFF. Here the CDR3 DNA reads TGTGCCAGCAGCTTAGGGGTTGGCTCCTACAATGAGCAGTTCTTC.

There are a few counts of this clonotype. The CDR3 sequence: CASSLEQGAFYGYTF. The CDR3 DNA reads as TGTGCCAGCAGCTTAGAACAGGGAGCCTTCTATGGCTACACCTTC. V gene TRBV7-9 combines with J gene TRBJ1-2; tentatively, D is TRBD1 (6 bases). CDR3 size: 15 residues. V gave up 1 base and J gave up 4 bases, with 13 bases separating them. Germline values: CDR1 SEHNR, CDR2 FQNEAQ (reference sequence).

The CDR3 loop reads CASSLLGAADTQYF. Here the CDR3 DNA reads TGTGCCAGCAGCTTACTCGGAGCCGCAGATACGCAGTATTTT. The chain has TRBV11-2 and TRBJ2-3; D remains unclear. The V end was cut by 2 bases, the J end by 4 bases, with 10 bases between. CDR1 and CDR2 (germline): SGHAT, FQNNGV. The CDR3 runs 14 residues.

V gene TRBV10-2 combines with J gene TRBJ2-2; unclear D gene. The CDR3 spans 15 residues. Trimming pared 4 bases from V and 0 bases from J, leaving 9 bases between. Germline V lookup: CDR1 WSHSY, CDR2 SAAADI. The CDR3 spells CASSASHANTGELFF. CDR3 coding DNA: TGCGCCAGCAGTGCTTCACACGCGAACACCGGGGAGCTGTTTTTT.

The gene calls are TRBV28 and TRBJ1-1; D is perhaps TRBD1 (6 bases). This CDR3 is 14 amino acids long. Germline CDR1 and CDR2: MDHEN and SYDVKM. V dropped 1 base and J dropped 3 bases, with 9 bases sitting between them. CDR3 loop: CASSLSPGDTEAFF. CDR3 in DNA: TGTGCCAGCAGTTTATCCCCAGGGGACACTGAAGCTTTCTTT. Variable domain in full (rest from reference TRBV28 and TRBJ1-1): DVKVTQSSRYLVKRTGEKVFLECVQDMDHENMFWYRQDPGLGLRLIYFSYDVKMKEKGDIPEGYSVSREKKERFSLILESASTNQTSMYLCASSLSPGDTEAFFGQGTRLTVV.

In this sample, this clonotype turned up a few times. The chain employs TRBV5-6 and TRBJ1-1; 8 positions agree with TRBD1. After removal of 4 bases from V and 1 base from J, the junction contained 6 bases not matched to a gene. Per the germline V gene, CDR1 is SGHDT and CDR2 is YYEEEE. This CDR3 has 15 residues. The CDR3 sequence is CASSRTGLRNTEAFF. The CDR3 DNA follows: TGTGCCAGCAGCAGGACAGGGTTGAGGAACACTGAAGCTTTCTTT.